This T cell receptor beta chain derives from a study of blood T cell repertoires in COVID-19. Study overall: Sites across the United States, Italy and Spain contributed samples from acute and convalescent COVID-19. Sample material is recorded as cDNA or gDNA derived from T cells, B-cell-depleted T cells, or PBMCs.

The data were produced by immunoSEQ multiplex PCR, yet TCRdb's version contains in-frame clones alone and is incomplete. The sample has about 180,000 clones, 80% to 90% seen once. V lost 5 bases, J lost 5 bases, and 15 bases lay in between. The CDR3 runs 15 residues. Looked up from germline, CDR1 is SGHAT and CDR2 is FQNNGV. The origin of this receptor is a man younger than 35 who had recovered from COVID-19. V usage is TRBV11-2 and J usage is TRBJ2-2; D might be TRBD2 (7 bases). Sequencing was performed on peripheral blood. DNA for the CDR3: TGTGCCAGCAGCGTGGGCAGGGGAGGGACCGGGGAGCTGTTTTTT. Protein: CASSVGRGGTGELFF.